The 26 T cell receptor beta chains below were found in one sample sequenced in a study of regulatory T cells in long-lasting Graves disease. In building TCR beta libraries, iRepertoire HTBI primers were used together with Arm-PCR of CDR3 regions. Each CDR3 protein is one row after TCRdb ran MiXCR on the multiplex PCR reads. In the table there are 300,000 to 500,000 distinct CDR3 sequences, 20% to 25% of which are singletons. Regarding time point: persistent/refractory GD, antithyroid drugs over 5 years with positive TRAb. PBMC-extracted RNA yielded the TCR library. The input for sequencing was peripheral blood mononuclear cells (PBMCs), taken when the disease was refractory, from a patient treated with antithyroid drugs. Receptors originate from a female donor with Graves disease.

This clonotype has at least ten counts. J is TRBJ2-7 and V is TRBV7-6, with D possibly being TRBD1 (5 bases). There are 14 residues in the CDR3. Germline V lookup: CDR1 SGHVS, CDR2 FNYEAQ. With 1 base removed from V and 5 bases from J, the gap between germline ends came to 12 bases. CDR3 loop: CASSLVGVVDEQYF. CDR3 DNA: TGTGCCAGCAGCTTAGTAGGGGTTGTCGACGAGCAGTACTTC.

The V call is TRBV19, the J call TRBJ2-2; no reliable D call. Germline V gene sequence: CDR1 LNHDA, CDR2 SQIVND (reference sequence). Trimming stripped 6 bases from V and 7 bases from J, with 18 bases between. The length of the CDR3 is 15 residues. For the CDR3, the DNA is TGTGCCAGTAGGAACCTGGGCGGAGTTGGCGGGGAGCTGTTTTTT. It encodes CASRNLGGVGGELFF.

This clonotype was detected ten times or more. The chain uses TRBV7-9 and TRBJ1-1, with 7 bases identical to TRBD1. V lost 6 bases and J lost 5; bases outside the gene matches: 9. The CDR3 sequence is 14 residues long. The germline CDR1 and CDR2 sequences are SEHNR and FQNEAQ (reference sequence). The CDR3 reads CASSRQGGRTEAFF. The CDR3 DNA reads TGTGCCAGCAGTCGACAGGGAGGACGAACTGAAGCTTTCTTT.

This clonotype was seen a handful of times. The chain has TRBV7-3 and TRBJ2-6, with 9 bases that match TRBD1. The CDR3 spans 18 residues. Unmatched junction bases numbered 5, after V lost 2 bases and J lost 0 bases. The germline V gene has CDR1 SGHTA and CDR2 FQGTGA. The CDR3: CASSLGGTGSSGANVLTF. CDR3 in DNA: TGTGCCAGCAGCTTAGGCGGGACAGGGTCCTCTGGGGCCAACGTCCTGACTTTC.

As concerns this clonotype: This could be a read error, since a much larger clone is one nucleotide away. The V and J genes are TRBV12-3 or TRBV12-4 and TRBJ1-5; the D gene is possibly TRBD1 (6 bases). V was clipped by 6 bases and J by 7 bases, with 16 bases between them. The CDR3 totals 14 residues. The CDR3 DNA is TGTGCCAGCAGCCATACAGGGAAGGACCAGCCCCAGCATTTT. Amino acids: CASSHTGKDQPQHF.

The chain employs TRBV30 and TRBJ1-5; no clear D. Trimming shortened V by 6 bases and J by 1 base, and 13 bases separated the two germline ends. CDR1 is GTSNPN, CDR2 SVGIG, per germline (reference sequence). This CDR3 has 14 residues. This CDR3 is CACAPPGSNQPQHF. The CDR3 nucleotides read TGTGCCTGCGCCCCCCCGGGAAGCAATCAGCCCCAGCATTTT.

This clonotype was seen a few times. The rearrangement links TRBV11-2 to TRBJ2-1; 9 bases map to TRBD1. The J segment lost 5 bases and the V segment lost 5 bases, leaving 7 bases of the junction unmatched. The CDR3 consists of 15 residues. Germline CDR1 reads SGHAT; CDR2 reads FQNNGV. The CDR3 nucleotides are TGTGCCAGCAGCCCCGGACAGGGGTCACACAATGAGCAGTTCTTC. This encodes CASSPGQGSHNEQFF.

This clonotype has just a few counts. This chain uses TRBV30 with TRBJ1-2; weak D call: TRBD1 (5 bases). The germline V gene has CDR1 GTSNPN and CDR2 SVGIG (reference sequence). The CDR3 is 12 residues long. V lost 3 bases to trimming and J lost 5 bases, with 10 bases between them. DNA of the CDR3: TGTGCCTGGAGAGGACAAGGGTATGGCTACACCTTC. Its protein product is CAWRGQGYGYTF.

This clonotype was observed at least ten times. The genes are TRBV12-3 or TRBV12-4 and TRBJ2-7; TRBD1 is a possible D gene (7 bases). Trimming left V 7 bases short and J 4 bases short, with 14 bases between. The CDR3 length is 13 residues. CDR3 protein: CASKAGGGYEQYF. The CDR3 region has the DNA TGTGCCAGCAAGGCAGGGGGAGGATACGAGCAGTACTTC.

The V call is TRBV20-1, the J call TRBJ1-2; D is unresolved. From germline, CDR1 is DFQATT and CDR2 SNEGSKA (reference sequence). The CDR3 length is 15 residues. The V end was cut by 3 bases, the J end by 0 bases, with 14 bases between. The CDR3 DNA reads as TGCAGTGCTAGTAACGGGGTTTGGGCTAACTATGGCTACACCTTC. It encodes CSASNGVWANYGYTF.

This clonotype was counted at least ten times. The chain couples TRBV2 to TRBJ1-1, with 9 bases matching TRBD1. With V trimmed by 9 bases and J by 5 bases, 4 bases remained unmatched. The germline CDR1 and CDR2 sequences are SNHLY and FYNNEI. The CDR3 extends over 12 amino acids. The CDR3 reads CARQGAKTEAFF. In DNA, the CDR3 is TGTGCCAGACAGGGGGCGAAGACTGAAGCTTTCTTT.

This chain connects TRBV10-1 to TRBJ1-1; D is possibly TRBD1 (6 bases). This CDR3 spans 15 amino acids. Germline CDR1 WNHNN, CDR2 SYGVQD (reference sequence). The ends were cut back, 0 bases at V and 5 bases at J, with 13 bases in the middle. The CDR3 bases are TGCGCCAGCAGTGAGTCGGCGGGGGCGCGAACTGAAGCTTTCTTT. It specifies CASSESAGARTEAFF.

This clonotype was observed at least ten times. V usage is TRBV12-3 or TRBV12-4 and J usage is TRBJ1-2; D remains unclear. The CDR3 length is 11 residues. V was shortened by 7 bases and J by 7 bases, with 10 bases between the two germline ends. The CDR3 reads CASMSRLGYTF. CDR3 nucleotides: TGTGCCAGCATGTCTAGACTTGGCTACACCTTC.

This clonotype was counted at least ten times. CDR3 nucleotide sequence: TGTGCCAGCAGGGCGACAGGCGTGAACACCGGGGAGCTGTTTTTT. As protein: CASRATGVNTGELFF. The chain combines TRBV28 with TRBJ2-2; possibly TRBD1 for D (6 bases). The germline CDR1 and CDR2 sequences are MDHEN and SYDVKM. The CDR3 totals 15 residues. Trimming stripped 6 bases from V and 1 base from J, with 12 bases between.

This clonotype was counted between two and nine times. This chain joins TRBV20-1 and TRBJ1-2; no clear D. Germline V gives CDR1 DFQATT, CDR2 SNEGSKA (reference sequence). The CDR3 is made up of 13 amino acids. V shed 6 bases and J shed 4 bases, with 15 bases lying between them. The CDR3 coding sequence is TGCAGTGCCGTATCAAAACCGGGCTATGGCTACACCTTC. It yields the protein CSAVSKPGYGYTF.

The chain combines TRBV24-1 with TRBJ2-2; D may correspond to TRBD1 or TRBD2 (6 bases each). Trimming took 3 bases from V and 5 from J, leaving 18 bases between them. From germline, CDR1 is KGHDR and CDR2 SFDVKD. The CDR3 is 17 amino acids. This CDR3 reads CATSDPSRGGGTGELFF. The CDR3 DNA sequence: TGTGCCACCAGTGATCCTTCCAGGGGAGGAGGAACCGGGGAGCTGTTTTTT.

The genes are TRBV19 and TRBJ2-5; 7 bases are a match to TRBD1. Germline V gene sequence: CDR1 LNHDA, CDR2 SQIVND (reference sequence). J lost 7 bases, V lost 5 bases, and 10 bases had no gene match. The CDR3 covers 14 residues. The CDR3 nucleotides are TGTGCCAGTAGTCCTGGGACAGCCGGTGGGACCCAGTACTTC. This sequence encodes CASSPGTAGGTQYF.

This clonotype has more than one count but fewer than ten. DNA of the CDR3: TGCGCCAGCAGAGTACAGGTCTATAGCAATCAGCCCCAGCATTTT. Its protein is CASRVQVYSNQPQHF. The V and J genes are TRBV4-1 and TRBJ1-5; tentatively, D is TRBD1 (5 bases). Germline V CDR1 and CDR2: MGHRA, YSYEKL. This CDR3 contains 15 residues. V was trimmed by 6 bases and J by 0 bases, leaving 12 bases between them.

The genes are TRBV7-9 and TRBJ2-2; D is unclear. V lost 4 bases, J lost 9 bases, and 9 bases lay in between. Germline V gene data show CDR1 as SEHNR and CDR2 as FQNEAQ (reference sequence). The CDR3 is made up of 12 amino acids. CDR3 sequence reads: CASSSPARELFF. The CDR3 DNA is TGTGCCAGCAGCTCCCCTGCCCGGGAGCTGTTTTTT.

Note on this clonotype: A far larger clone is a single base away, which makes a read error likely. Here the CDR3 reads CAGSFGFGETQYF. As DNA, the CDR3 is TGTGCCGGCAGTTTCGGGTTCGGGGAGACCCAGTACTTC. This chain joins TRBV6-9 and TRBJ2-5; D unclear. The germline gives CDR1 MNHGY, CDR2 SVAAGI. The CDR3 extends over 13 amino acids.

This clonotype turned up a few times. The chain carries TRBV7-9 and TRBJ1-2, with 11 bases matching TRBD1. Germline CDR1 reads SEHNR; CDR2 reads FQNEAQ (reference sequence). The V gene end was trimmed by 5 bases and the J gene end by 1 base; junction bases not matched to a gene: 3. This CDR3 has 15 residues. In DNA form, the CDR3 reads TGTGCCAGCAGCCCGGGACAGGGGGTTAACTATGGCTACACCTTC. Encoded protein: CASSPGQGVNYGYTF.

Many counts were recorded for this clonotype. The V and J genes are TRBV7-2 and TRBJ2-5; D is tentatively TRBD1 or TRBD2 (5 bases each). V shed 1 base and J shed 3 bases, with 12 bases lying between them. The CDR3 totals 15 residues. Per the germline V gene, CDR1 is SGHTA and CDR2 is FQGNSA. The CDR3 protein is CASSLGWGIKETQYF. The CDR3 region has the DNA TGTGCCAGCAGCTTAGGTTGGGGGATTAAAGAGACCCAGTACTTC. The complete variable domain, with remaining parts taken from reference TRBV7-2 and TRBJ2-5, reads GAGVSQSPSNKVTEKGKDVELRCDPISGHTALYWYRQSLGQGLEFLIYFQGNSAPDKSGLPSDRFSAERTGGSVSTLTIQRTQQEDSAVYLCASSLGWGIKETQYFGPGTRLLVL.

This clonotype was seen a few times. The J gene is TRBJ2-5, the V gene TRBV15; D call uncertain. The CDR3 spans 15 residues. Looked up from germline, CDR1 is LNHNV and CDR2 is YYDKDF (reference sequence). The V end lost 3 bases, the J end lost 5 bases, and 16 bases lay between the germline ends. The DNA of the CDR3 is TGTGCCACCAGCAGCCCCGTCACTGGGGTTGAGACCCAGTACTTC. Translating it yields CATSSPVTGVETQYF.

The table lists this clonotype with many counts. This chain connects TRBV12-5 to TRBJ2-7, with TRBD1 matching 9 bases. The CDR3 contains 16 residues. V gave up 7 bases and J gave up 2 bases; unmatched junction bases: 12. CDR1 LGHNT and CDR2 FRNRAP come from the germline V gene. The CDR3 loop is CASASPSGTGPYEQYF. The CDR3 nucleotides are TGTGCTAGTGCTTCACCTTCCGGGACAGGGCCCTACGAGCAGTACTTC. The full variable domain, rest sourced from reference TRBV12-5 and TRBJ2-7, is DARVTQTPRHKVTEMGQEVTMRCQPILGHNTVFWYRQTMMQGLELLAYFRNRAPLDDSGMPKDRFSAEMPDATLATLKIQPSEPRDSAVYFCASASPSGTGPYEQYFGPGTRLTVT.

Only one count was recorded for this clonotype. The rearrangement joins TRBV7-6 to TRBJ2-2; the match to TRBD2 covers 10 bases. CDR1 SGHVS and CDR2 FNYEAQ come from the germline V gene. Germline trimming cut 5 bases from V and 6 bases from J; bases unmatched to any gene: 12. The CDR3 loop spans 17 amino acids. This chain's CDR3 is CASSHPLAGDLAGELFF. In nucleotides, the CDR3 is TGTGCCAGCAGCCACCCTCTAGCGGGAGATCTCGCCGGGGAGCTGTTTTTT.

This clonotype appeared a few times. The gene calls are TRBV24-1 and TRBJ2-2; 10 positions match TRBD2. The V and J ends lost 3 bases and 7 bases, in that order; junction bases with no gene match: 10. This CDR3 contains 17 residues. Germline V gene lookup returns CDR1 KGHDR and CDR2 SFDVKD. The CDR3 region is CATSDKFLAGVVGELFF. CDR3 nucleotide sequence: TGTGCCACCAGTGATAAGTTCCTAGCGGGAGTGGTCGGGGAGCTGTTTTTT.